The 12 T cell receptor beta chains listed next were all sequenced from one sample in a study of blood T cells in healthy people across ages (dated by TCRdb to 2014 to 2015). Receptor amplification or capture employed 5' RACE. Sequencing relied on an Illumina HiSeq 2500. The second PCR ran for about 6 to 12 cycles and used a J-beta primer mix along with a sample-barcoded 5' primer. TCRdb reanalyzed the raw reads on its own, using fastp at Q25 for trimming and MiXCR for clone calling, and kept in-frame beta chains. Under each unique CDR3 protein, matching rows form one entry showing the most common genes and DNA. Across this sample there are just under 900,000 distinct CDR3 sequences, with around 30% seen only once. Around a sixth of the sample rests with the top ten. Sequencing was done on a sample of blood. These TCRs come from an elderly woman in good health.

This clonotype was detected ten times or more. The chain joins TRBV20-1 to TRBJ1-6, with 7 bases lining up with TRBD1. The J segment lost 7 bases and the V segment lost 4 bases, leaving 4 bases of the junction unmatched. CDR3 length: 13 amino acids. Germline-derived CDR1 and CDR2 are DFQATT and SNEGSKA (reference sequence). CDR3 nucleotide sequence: TGCAGTGCTATGGGACAGCCAAATTCACCCCTCCACTTT. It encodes CSAMGQPNSPLHF.

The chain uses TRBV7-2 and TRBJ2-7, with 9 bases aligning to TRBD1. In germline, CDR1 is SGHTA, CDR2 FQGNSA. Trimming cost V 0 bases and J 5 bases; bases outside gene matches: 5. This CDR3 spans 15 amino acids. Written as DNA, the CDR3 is TGTGCCAGCAGCTTAGCGGACAGGGGAGTCCACGAGCAGTACTTC. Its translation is CASSLADRGVHEQYF. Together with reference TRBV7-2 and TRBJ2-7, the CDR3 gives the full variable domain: GAGVSQSPSNKVTEKGKDVELRCDPISGHTALYWYRQSLGQGLEFLIYFQGNSAPDKSGLPSDRFSAERTGGSVSTLTIQRTQQEDSAVYLCASSLADRGVHEQYFGPGTRLTVT.

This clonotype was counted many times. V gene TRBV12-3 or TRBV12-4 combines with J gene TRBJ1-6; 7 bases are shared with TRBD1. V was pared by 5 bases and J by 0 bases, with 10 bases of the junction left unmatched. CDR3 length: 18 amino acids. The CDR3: CASSAGTVTSSYNSPLHF. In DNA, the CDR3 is TGTGCCAGCAGTGCAGGGACAGTGACCAGCTCCTATAATTCACCCCTCCACTTT.

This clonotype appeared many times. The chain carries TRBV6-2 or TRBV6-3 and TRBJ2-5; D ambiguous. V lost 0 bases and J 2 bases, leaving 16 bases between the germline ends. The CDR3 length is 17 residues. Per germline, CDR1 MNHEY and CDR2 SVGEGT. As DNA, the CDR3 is TGTGCCAGCAGTTACTCGATGGTTCTAGGACCTCAAGAGACCCAGTACTTC. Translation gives CASSYSMVLGPQETQYF.

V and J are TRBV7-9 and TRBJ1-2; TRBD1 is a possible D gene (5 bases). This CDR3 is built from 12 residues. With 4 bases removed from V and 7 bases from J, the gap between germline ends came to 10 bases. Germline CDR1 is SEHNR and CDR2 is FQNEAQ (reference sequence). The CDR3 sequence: CASSSTRVGYTF. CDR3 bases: TGTGCCAGCAGCTCAACCAGGGTTGGCTACACCTTC.

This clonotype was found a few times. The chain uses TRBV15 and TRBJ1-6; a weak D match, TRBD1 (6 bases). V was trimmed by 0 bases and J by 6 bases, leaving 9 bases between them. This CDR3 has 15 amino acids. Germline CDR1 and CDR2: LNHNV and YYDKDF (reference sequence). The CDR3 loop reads CATSRDGTTNSPLHF. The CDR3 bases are TGTGCCACCAGCAGAGATGGGACAACTAATTCACCCCTCCACTTT.

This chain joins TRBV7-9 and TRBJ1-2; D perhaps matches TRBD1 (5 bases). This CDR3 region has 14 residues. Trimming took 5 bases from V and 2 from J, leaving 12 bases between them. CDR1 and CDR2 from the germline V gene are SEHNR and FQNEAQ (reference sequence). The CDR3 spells CASSKGVENYGYTF. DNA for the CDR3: TGTGCCAGCAGCAAAGGGGTTGAGAACTATGGCTACACCTTC. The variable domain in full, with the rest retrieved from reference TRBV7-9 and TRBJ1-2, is DTGVSQNPRHKITKRGQNVTFRCDPISEHNRLYWYRQTLGQGPEFLTYFQNEAQLEKSRLLSDRFSAERPKGSFSTLEIQRTEQGDSAMYLCASSKGVENYGYTFGSGTRLTVV.

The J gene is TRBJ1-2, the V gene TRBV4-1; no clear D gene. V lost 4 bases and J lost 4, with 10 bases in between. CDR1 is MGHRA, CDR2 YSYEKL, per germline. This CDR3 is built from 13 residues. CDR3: CASSPPILYGYTF. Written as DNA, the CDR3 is TGCGCCAGCAGCCCACCTATCCTCTATGGCTACACCTTC.

The CDR3 nucleotides read TGTGCCAGCAGACAGGGGCCTAAAGAGACCCAGTACTTC. Amino acid sequence: CASRQGPKETQYF. The gene calls are TRBV6-1 and TRBJ2-5; TRBD1 agrees at 7 bases. Germline V gives CDR1 MNHNS, CDR2 SASEGT. The CDR3 has 13 residues. V gave up 6 bases and J gave up 3 bases; unmatched junction bases: 4.

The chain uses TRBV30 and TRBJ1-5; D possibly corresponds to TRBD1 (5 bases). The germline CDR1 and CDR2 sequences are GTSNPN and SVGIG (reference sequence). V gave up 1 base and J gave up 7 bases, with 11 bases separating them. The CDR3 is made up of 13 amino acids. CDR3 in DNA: TGTGCCTGGAGTGGGGGGGAGGGGCAGCCCCAGCATTTT. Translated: CAWSGGEGQPQHF.

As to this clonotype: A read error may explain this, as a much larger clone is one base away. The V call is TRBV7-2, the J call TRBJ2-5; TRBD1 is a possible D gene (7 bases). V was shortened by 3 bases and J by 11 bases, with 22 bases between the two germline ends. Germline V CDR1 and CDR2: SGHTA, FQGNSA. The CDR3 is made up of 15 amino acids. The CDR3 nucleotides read TGTGCCAGCAGCTTCGGGCAGGGGGGCCGTAATGAGCAGTACTTC. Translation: CASSFGQGGRNEQYF.

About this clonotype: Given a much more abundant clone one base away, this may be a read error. This CDR3 reads CASSHEAGLRDTRYF. In DNA, the CDR3 is TGTGCCAGCAGCCACGAGGCAGGGTTGAGAGATACGCGGTATTTT. V is TRBV3-1 and J is TRBJ2-3, with TRBD1 as a possible D gene (5 bases). CDR3 length equals 15 residues. Germline V gives CDR1 LGHDT, CDR2 YNNKEL (reference sequence).